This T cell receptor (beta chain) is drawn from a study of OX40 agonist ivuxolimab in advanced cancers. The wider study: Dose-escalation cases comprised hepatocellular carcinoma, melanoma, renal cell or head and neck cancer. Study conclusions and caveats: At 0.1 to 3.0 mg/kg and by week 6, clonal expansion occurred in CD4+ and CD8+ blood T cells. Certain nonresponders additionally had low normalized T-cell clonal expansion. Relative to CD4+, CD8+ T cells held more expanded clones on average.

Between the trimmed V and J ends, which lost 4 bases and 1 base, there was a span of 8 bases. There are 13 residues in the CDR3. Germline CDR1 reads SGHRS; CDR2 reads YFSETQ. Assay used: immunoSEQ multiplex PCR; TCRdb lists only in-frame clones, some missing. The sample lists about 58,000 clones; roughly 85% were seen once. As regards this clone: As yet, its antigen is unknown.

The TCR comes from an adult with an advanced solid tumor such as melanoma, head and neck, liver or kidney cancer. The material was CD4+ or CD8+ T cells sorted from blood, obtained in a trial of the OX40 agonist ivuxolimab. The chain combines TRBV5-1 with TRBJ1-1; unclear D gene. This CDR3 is CASSVSQNTEAFF. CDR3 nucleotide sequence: TGCGCCAGCAGCGTATCACAGAACACTGAAGCTTTCTTT. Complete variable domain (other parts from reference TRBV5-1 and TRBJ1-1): KAGVTQTPRYLIKTRGQQVTLSCSPISGHRSVSWYQQTPGQGLQFLFEYFSETQRNKGNFPGRFSGRQFSNSRSEMNVSTLELGDSALYLCASSVSQNTEAFFGQGTRLTVV.